Listed below are T cell receptor beta chains from one sample, sequenced in a study of blood T cell repertoires in COVID-19. Repertoires were generated with immunoSEQ multiplex PCR, while TCRdb's copy carries only in-frame clones and drops some. The sample records more than 300,000 clones, roughly 86% being singletons. Input material: peripheral blood. Source of these receptors: a woman in her forties or fifties with acute or convalescent COVID-19. The CDR3 runs from the conserved cysteine through the conserved F or W. A D gene is named only where the DNA matches it firmly. A clone size is listed for some rows: how often the clone was seen (once, few, many), or a class if it is expanded.

CDR3 | DNA | D | size | J | V
CASSQDLAGASYNEQFF | TGTGCCAGCAGCCAAGACCTAGCGGGAGCGTCTTACAATGAGCAGTTCTTC | TRBD2 | - | TRBJ2-1 | TRBV4-2
CASTLGTYNEQFF | TGTGCCAGCACTTTGGGGACTTACAATGAGCAGTTCTTC | - | - | TRBJ2-1 | TRBV12-3/TRBV12-4
CSVERSMNTEAFF | TGCAGCGTTGAGAGGTCAATGAACACTGAAGCTTTCTTT | - | - | TRBJ1-1 | TRBV29-1
CASSVDGRNTEAFF | TGTGCCAGCAGCGTAGACGGTAGAAACACTGAAGCTTTCTTT | - | - | TRBJ1-1 | TRBV9
CSVDVPGGRSYNEQFF | TGCAGCGTTGACGTCCCAGGGGGCAGGTCCTACAATGAGCAGTTCTTC | TRBD1 | - | TRBJ2-1 | TRBV29-1
CAIKPGTVAEETQYF | TGTGCCATCAAACCCGGGACAGTCGCTGAAGAGACCCAGTACTTC | TRBD1 | - | TRBJ2-5 | TRBV10-3
CASSPRLDTEAFF | TGTGCCAGCAGCCCCCGGCTAGACACTGAAGCTTTCTTT | - | - | TRBJ1-1 | TRBV5-5
CASSSPLAGRDTGELFF | TGTGCCAGCAGTTCCCCTTTAGCGGGAAGGGACACCGGGGAGCTGTTTTTT | TRBD2 | - | TRBJ2-2 | TRBV28
CASRGRTTDTQYF | TGTGCCAGCAGGGGGCGGACCACAGATACGCAGTATTTT | - | - | TRBJ2-3 | TRBV27
CASSSQGAQDNEQFF | TGTGCCAGCAGCTCACAGGGGGCGCAGGACAATGAGCAGTTCTTC | TRBD1 | - | TRBJ2-1 | TRBV5-4
CASSPSRGAHATEAFF | TGTGCCAGCAGCCCGTCCCGGGGGGCACATGCCACTGAAGCTTTCTTT | - | - | TRBJ1-1 | TRBV7-9
CASSRGWDYGYTF | TGTGCCAGCAGCCGCGGATGGGACTATGGCTACACCTTC | - | - | TRBJ1-2 | TRBV7-6
CASSVRDRSIANTGELFF | TGTGCCAGCAGCGTCCGGGACAGGAGCATCGCGAACACCGGGGAGCTGTTTTTT | TRBD1 | few | TRBJ2-2 | TRBV9
CALSRSTPGELFF | TGTGCCTTGTCCCGATCAACTCCCGGGGAGCTGTTTTTT | - | - | TRBJ2-2 | TRBV30
CASSPIIAREKLFF | TGTGCCAGCAGCCCCATTATAGCTAGGGAAAAACTGTTTTTT | - | once | TRBJ1-4 | TRBV11-2
CASRSGPTGELFF | TGTGCCAGCAGATCAGGGCCAACCGGGGAGCTGTTTTTT | - | - | TRBJ2-2 | TRBV11-3
CASSHLQETQYF | TGTGCCAGCAGTCACCTACAAGAGACCCAGTACTTC | - | once | TRBJ2-5 | TRBV27
CASSVAPGQGNTEAFF | TGTGCCAGCAGCGTAGCCCCCGGACAGGGGAACACTGAAGCTTTCTTT | TRBD1 | - | TRBJ1-1 | TRBV9
CASSSAYLMSGRVNEQFF | TGTGCCAGCAGCTCCGCCTACCTCATGAGCGGGAGGGTTAATGAGCAGTTCTTC | TRBD2 | - | TRBJ2-1 | TRBV7-3
CASSLGLAGYEQFF | TGCGCCAGCAGCTTGGGACTAGCGGGATATGAGCAGTTCTTC | TRBD2 | - | TRBJ2-1 | TRBV5-1
CASSLVVESTDTQYF | TGCGCCAGCAGCTTGGTGGTCGAGAGCACAGATACGCAGTATTTT | - | - | TRBJ2-3 | TRBV5-1
CASSFDRTGGNQPQHF | TGTGCCAGCAGCTTCGACCGGACAGGGGGTAATCAGCCCCAGCATTTT | TRBD1 | - | TRBJ1-5 | TRBV7-8
CASSTGWRGEQYF | TGTGCCAGTAGTACGGGGTGGAGAGGCGAGCAGTACTTC | - | - | TRBJ2-7 | TRBV19
CASSVGVARETQYF | TGTGCCAGCAGCGTAGGGGTAGCTCGAGAGACCCAGTACTTC | - | - | TRBJ2-5 | TRBV9
CASSLSLTGAGGYTF | TGTGCCAGCAGTTTATCTCTGACAGGCGCTGGGGGCTACACCTTC | - | - | TRBJ1-2 | TRBV27
CSASSAGTDTQYF | TGCAGTGCTAGTTCGGCGGGCACAGATACGCAGTATTTT | - | - | TRBJ2-3 | TRBV20-1